The 8 T cell receptor beta chains in this list originate from one sample, sequenced in a study of human T cells and chemical hapten exposure. The time point here: patch test 2, 6 weeks after DPC sensitization. The treatment here: therapeutic diphenylcyclopropenone sensitization with weekly scalp DPC. One entry per CDR3 protein results from TCRdb running MiXCR on the RACE reads. Seen here are approximately 90,000 distinct CDR3 sequences, roughly 9.6% observed once, and the top ten hold 2.2%. The sample consisted of whole blood, taken in connection with sensitization to the hapten diphenylcyclopropenone (DPC). The receptors come from a man in his forties with alopecia areata. Some clones in this sample may be carry-over from other donors' samples.

The rearrangement uses TRBV3-1 and TRBJ2-3, with 8 bases lining up with TRBD2. V lost 1 base and J lost 4; bases outside the gene matches: 10. Germline-derived CDR1 and CDR2 are LGHDT and YNNKEL (reference sequence). This CDR3 contains 17 residues. This CDR3 reads CASSQGLVTSASDTQYF. CDR3 nucleotide sequence: TGTGCCAGCAGCCAAGGGCTGGTGACTAGCGCGTCAGATACGCAGTATTTT.

The chain is built from TRBV7-2 and TRBJ2-4; D gene unclear. The CDR3 length is 15 residues. The germline gives CDR1 SGHTA, CDR2 FQGNSA. Deletions cut 0 bases from V and 2 bases from J, with 8 bases between. CDR3 protein: CASSLAARPKNIQYF. The CDR3 region has the DNA TGTGCCAGCAGCTTAGCGGCTCGCCCCAAAAACATTCAGTACTTC.

This clonotype was seen at least ten times. V is TRBV27 and J is TRBJ1-1; D may be TRBD1 (6 bases). Between the trimmed V and J ends, which lost 0 bases and 6 bases, there was a span of 11 bases. From germline, CDR1 is MNHEY and CDR2 SMNVEV (reference sequence). The CDR3 totals 14 residues. The CDR3 region has the DNA TGTGCCAGCAGTTTATCTACAGGGTCCGCTGAAGCTTTCTTT. The encoded protein is CASSLSTGSAEAFF.

The gene calls are TRBV6-1 and TRBJ2-7; tentative D call: TRBD1 (5 bases). The germline V gene has CDR1 MNHNS and CDR2 SASEGT. The CDR3 contains 12 residues. The V end lost 4 bases, the J end lost 6 bases, and 10 bases lay between the germline ends. The CDR3 nucleotides are TGTGCCAGCAGTGTTGGGGCTGGCGAGCAGTACTTC. This encodes CASSVGAGEQYF.

This clonotype was counted at least ten times. V and J are TRBV4-1 and TRBJ1-4, with a tentative D call TRBD1 (5 bases). The germline V gene encodes CDR1 MGHRA and CDR2 YSYEKL. The CDR3 contains 16 residues. Trimming shortened V by 1 base and J by 7 bases, and 16 bases separated the two germline ends. The CDR3 here is CASSQVRDEWGEKLFF. In nucleotides, the CDR3 is TGCGCCAGCAGCCAAGTAAGGGACGAATGGGGTGAAAAACTGTTTTTT.

This chain's CDR3 is CAISERGLAGNGNIQYF. CDR3 nucleotides: TGTGCCATCAGTGAGAGGGGACTAGCCGGGAATGGAAACATTCAGTACTTC. The chain couples TRBV10-3 to TRBJ2-4; 9 bases map to TRBD2. V was pared by 2 bases and J by 6 bases, with 11 bases of the junction left unmatched. CDR3 length: 17 amino acids. The germline CDR1 and CDR2 sequences are ENHRY and SYGVKD.

This clonotype was recorded many times. V and J are TRBV9 and TRBJ1-2, with D uncertain. Germline V gene data show CDR1 as SGDLS and CDR2 as YYNGEE. CDR3 length: 15 amino acids. V lost 1 base and J lost 2, with 12 bases in between. The CDR3 sequence is CASSVLSLGNYGYTF. DNA of the CDR3: TGTGCCAGCAGCGTACTAAGTCTGGGAAACTATGGCTACACCTTC. Complete variable domain (other parts from reference TRBV9 and TRBJ1-2): DSGVTQTPKHLITATGQRVTLRCSPRSGDLSVYWYQQSLDQGLQFLIQYYNGEERAKGNILERFSAQQFPDLHSELNLSSLELGDSALYFCASSVLSLGNYGYTFGSGTRLTVV.

This sequence joins TRBV6-6 and TRBJ2-2; no definite D call. The V gene lost 6 bases and the J gene lost 2 bases, with 13 bases spanning the gap. This CDR3 is 15 amino acids long. CDR1 is MNHNY and CDR2 is SVGAGI in the germline V gene (reference sequence). The CDR3 protein is CASRAGRINTGELFF. The CDR3 DNA is TGTGCCAGCAGAGCCGGCAGAATTAACACCGGGGAGCTGTTTTTT.